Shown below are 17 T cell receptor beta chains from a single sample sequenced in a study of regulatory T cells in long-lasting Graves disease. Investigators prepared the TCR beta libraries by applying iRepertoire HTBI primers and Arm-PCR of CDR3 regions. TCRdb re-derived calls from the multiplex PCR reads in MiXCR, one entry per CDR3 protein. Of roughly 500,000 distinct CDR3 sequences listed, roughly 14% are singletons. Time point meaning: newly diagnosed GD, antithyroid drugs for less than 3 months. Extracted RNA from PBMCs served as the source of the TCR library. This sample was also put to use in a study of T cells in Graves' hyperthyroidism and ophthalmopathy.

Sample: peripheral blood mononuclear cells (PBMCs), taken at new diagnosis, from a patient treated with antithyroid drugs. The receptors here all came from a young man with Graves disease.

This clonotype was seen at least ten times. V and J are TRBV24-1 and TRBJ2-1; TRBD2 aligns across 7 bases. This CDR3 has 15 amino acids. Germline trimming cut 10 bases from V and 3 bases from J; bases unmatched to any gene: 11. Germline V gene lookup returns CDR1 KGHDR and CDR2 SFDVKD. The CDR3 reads CATGEGGGLYNEQFF. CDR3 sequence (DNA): TGTGCCACGGGAGAGGGCGGGGGTCTCTACAATGAGCAGTTCTTC.

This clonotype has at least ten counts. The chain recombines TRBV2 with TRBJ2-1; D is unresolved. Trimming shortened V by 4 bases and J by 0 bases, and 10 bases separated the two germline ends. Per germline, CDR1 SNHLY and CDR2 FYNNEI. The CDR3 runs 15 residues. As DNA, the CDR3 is TGTGCCAGCAGTGTAGCAGCCCCCTCCTACAATGAGCAGTTCTTC. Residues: CASSVAAPSYNEQFF.

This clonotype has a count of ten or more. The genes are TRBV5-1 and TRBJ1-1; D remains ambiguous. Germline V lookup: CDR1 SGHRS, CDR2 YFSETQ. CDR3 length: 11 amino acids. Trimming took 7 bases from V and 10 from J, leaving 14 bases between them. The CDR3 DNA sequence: TGCGCCAGCCAAAGTGGAGGTGCAGCTTTCTTT. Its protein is CASQSGGAAFF. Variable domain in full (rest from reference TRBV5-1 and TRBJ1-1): KAGVTQTPRYLIKTRGQQVTLSCSPISGHRSVSWYQQTPGQGLQFLFEYFSETQRNKGNFPGRFSGRQFSNSRSEMNVSTLELGDSALYLCASQSGGAAFFGQGTRLTVV.

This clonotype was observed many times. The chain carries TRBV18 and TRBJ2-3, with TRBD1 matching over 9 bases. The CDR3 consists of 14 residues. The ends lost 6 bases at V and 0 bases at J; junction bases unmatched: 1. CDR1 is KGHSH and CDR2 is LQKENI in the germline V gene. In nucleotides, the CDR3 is TGTGCCAGCTCCGGGACAGGGAGCACAGATACGCAGTATTTT. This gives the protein CASSGTGSTDTQYF.

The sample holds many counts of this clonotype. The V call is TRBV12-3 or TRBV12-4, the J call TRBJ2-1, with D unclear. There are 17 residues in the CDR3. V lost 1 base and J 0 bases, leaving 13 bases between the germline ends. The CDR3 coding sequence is TGTGCCAGCAGTTTAGGGGGTACCGGTAGCTCCTACAATGAGCAGTTCTTC. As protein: CASSLGGTGSSYNEQFF.

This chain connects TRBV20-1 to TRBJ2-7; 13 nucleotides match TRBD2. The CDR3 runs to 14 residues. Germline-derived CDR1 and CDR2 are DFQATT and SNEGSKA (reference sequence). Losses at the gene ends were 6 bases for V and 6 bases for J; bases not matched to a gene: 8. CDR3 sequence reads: CSADTSGRGAEQYF. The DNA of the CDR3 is TGCAGTGCGGATACTAGCGGGAGGGGGGCCGAGCAGTACTTC.

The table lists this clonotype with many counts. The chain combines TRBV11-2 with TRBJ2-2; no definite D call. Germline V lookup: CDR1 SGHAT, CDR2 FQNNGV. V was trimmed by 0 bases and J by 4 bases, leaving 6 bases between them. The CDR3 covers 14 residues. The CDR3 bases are TGTGCCAGCAGCTTAGATCTGGGCACCGGGGAGCTGTTTTTT. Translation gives CASSLDLGTGELFF.

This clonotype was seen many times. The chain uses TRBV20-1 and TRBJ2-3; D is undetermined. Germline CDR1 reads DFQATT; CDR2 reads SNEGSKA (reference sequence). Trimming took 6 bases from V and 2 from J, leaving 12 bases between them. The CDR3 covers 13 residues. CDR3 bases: TGCAGTGCCCTCTCTAGTCCCACAGATACGCAGTATTTT. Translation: CSALSSPTDTQYF.

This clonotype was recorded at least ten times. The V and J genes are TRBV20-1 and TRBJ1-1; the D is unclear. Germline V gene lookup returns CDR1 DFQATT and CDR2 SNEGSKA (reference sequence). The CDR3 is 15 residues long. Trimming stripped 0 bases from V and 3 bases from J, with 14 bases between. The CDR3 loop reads CSARDLGRGYTEAFF. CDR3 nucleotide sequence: TGCAGTGCTAGAGATTTAGGTCGTGGGTACACTGAAGCTTTCTTT.

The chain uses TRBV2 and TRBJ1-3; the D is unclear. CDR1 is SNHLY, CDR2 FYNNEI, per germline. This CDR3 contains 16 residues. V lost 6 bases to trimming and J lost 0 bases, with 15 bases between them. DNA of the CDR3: TGTGCCAGCAGCTCCATGAGTCCGGGCTCTGGAAACACCATATATTTT. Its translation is CASSSMSPGSGNTIYF.

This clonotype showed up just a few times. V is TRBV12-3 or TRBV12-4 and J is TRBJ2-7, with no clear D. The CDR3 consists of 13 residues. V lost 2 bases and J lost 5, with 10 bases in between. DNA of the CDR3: TGTGCCAGCAGTTTACCCGGGTGGGACGAGCAGTACTTC. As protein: CASSLPGWDEQYF.

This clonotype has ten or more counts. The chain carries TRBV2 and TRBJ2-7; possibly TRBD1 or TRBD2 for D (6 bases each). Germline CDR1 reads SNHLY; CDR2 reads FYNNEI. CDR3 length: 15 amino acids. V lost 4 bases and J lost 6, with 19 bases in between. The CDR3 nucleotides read TGTGCCAGCAGTGTAAGGGGGACTGCGTCTGGCGAGCAGTACTTC. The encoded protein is CASSVRGTASGEQYF. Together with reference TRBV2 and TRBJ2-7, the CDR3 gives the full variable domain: EPEVTQTPSHQVTQMGQEVILRCVPISNHLYFYWYRQILGQKVEFLVSFYNNEISEKSEIFDDQFSVERPDGSNFTLKIRSTKLEDSAMYFCASSVRGTASGEQYFGPGTRLTVT.

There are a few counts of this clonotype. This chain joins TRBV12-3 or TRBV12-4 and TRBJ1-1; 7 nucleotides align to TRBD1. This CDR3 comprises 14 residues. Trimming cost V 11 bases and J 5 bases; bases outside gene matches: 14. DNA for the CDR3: TGTGCCTGCCGACAGGGAATCGTAGGGACTGAAGCTTTCTTT. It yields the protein CACRQGIVGTEAFF.

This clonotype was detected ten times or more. The CDR3 bases are TGTGCCAGCAGCTTCGGCCTAGCGGCCCCCTACGAGCAGTACTTC. This codes for CASSFGLAAPYEQYF. This chain joins TRBV11-2 and TRBJ2-7; TRBD2 matches 7 bases. The germline CDR1 and CDR2 sequences are SGHAT and FQNNGV. The CDR3 has 15 amino acids. J gave up 2 bases and V 3 bases, and 7 bases lay outside the gene matches.

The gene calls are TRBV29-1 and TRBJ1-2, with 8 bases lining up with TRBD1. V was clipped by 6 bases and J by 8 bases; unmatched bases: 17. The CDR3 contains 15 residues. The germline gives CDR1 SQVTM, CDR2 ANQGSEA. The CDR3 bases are TGCAGCGTGAGGGAGGTTCGGACAGGGCCGCCCGGCTACACCTTC. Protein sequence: CSVREVRTGPPGYTF.

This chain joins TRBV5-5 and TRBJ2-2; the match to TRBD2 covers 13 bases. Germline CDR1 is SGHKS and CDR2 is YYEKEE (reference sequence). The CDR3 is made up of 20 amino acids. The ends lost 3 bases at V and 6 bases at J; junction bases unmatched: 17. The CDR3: CASSSQMIRTSGRRPGELFF. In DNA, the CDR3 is TGTGCCAGCAGCTCGCAAATGATAAGGACTAGCGGGAGAAGGCCCGGGGAGCTGTTTTTT.

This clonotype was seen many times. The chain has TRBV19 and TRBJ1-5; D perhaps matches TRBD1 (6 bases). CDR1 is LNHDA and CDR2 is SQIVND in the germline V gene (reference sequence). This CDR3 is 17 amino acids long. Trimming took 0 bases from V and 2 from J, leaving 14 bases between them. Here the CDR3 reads CASSIDAGVNGNQPQHF. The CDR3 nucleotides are TGTGCCAGTAGTATAGACGCAGGGGTGAACGGCAATCAGCCCCAGCATTTT.